Following are 23 T cell receptor beta chains from one sample sequenced in a study of T-cell memory formation after mild COVID-19. TCRdb processed the 5' RACE reads anew with MiXCR; each CDR3 protein has one entry. The sample includes 110,000 or so distinct CDR3 sequences, roughly 20% of them seen just once. Sequenced material: PBMCs or a T cell subset sorted from them (not recorded which). These receptors were obtained from a man between 18 and 29 years old who had mild COVID-19 (a few samples of this study predate the infection). Cell type and time point are not known.

The rearrangement joins TRBV20-1 to TRBJ2-3; D unclear. The V end lost 0 bases, the J end lost 2 bases, and 6 bases lay between the germline ends. Germline V gene lookup returns CDR1 DFQATT and CDR2 SNEGSKA (reference sequence). The CDR3 has 13 residues. The CDR3 is CSAREVLTDTQYF. The DNA of the CDR3 is TGCAGTGCTAGAGAAGTCCTCACAGATACGCAGTATTTT.

This clonotype has more than one count but fewer than ten. CDR3 DNA sequence: TGTGCTAGTGGTTTGTGGCGGCCTCCCTACAATGAGCAGTTCTTC. Amino acids: CASGLWRPPYNEQFF. J is TRBJ2-1 and V is TRBV12-5; D is unresolved. Germline values: CDR1 LGHNT, CDR2 FRNRAP. This CDR3 is 15 amino acids long. Trimming took off 2 bases at V and 2 bases at J, with 10 bases between the two ends.

This clonotype was picked up a small number of times. The rearrangement joins TRBV6-2 or TRBV6-3 to TRBJ2-5, with D perhaps given as TRBD1 or TRBD2 (5 bases each). The V gene lost 6 bases and the J gene lost 7 bases, with 15 bases spanning the gap. This CDR3 has 13 amino acids. CDR1 MNHEY and CDR2 SVGEGT come from the germline V gene. CDR3 sequence: CASSFQGAATQYF. The CDR3 nucleotides are TGTGCCAGCAGCTTCCAGGGAGCGGCGACCCAGTACTTC.

A few counts support this clonotype. The genes are TRBV5-1 and TRBJ1-2; maybe TRBD1 (6 bases). V was pared by 4 bases and J by 0 bases, with 19 bases between. CDR1 SGHRS and CDR2 YFSETQ come from the germline V gene. The CDR3 runs to 17 residues. CDR3 bases: TGCGCCAGCAGCCCCTTGGGGGCAACTTTATCTAACTATGGCTACACCTTC. Protein product: CASSPLGATLSNYGYTF.

This clonotype was seen only a few times. V and J are TRBV9 and TRBJ1-1; 9 bases match TRBD1. This CDR3 region has 15 residues. Germline V gene data show CDR1 as SGDLS and CDR2 as YYNGEE. The junction had 7 bases not matched to a gene; V was cut back by 0 bases and J by 7 bases. The CDR3 protein is CASSVGRDRAFEAFF. In DNA, the CDR3 is TGTGCCAGCAGCGTAGGTCGGGACAGGGCCTTTGAAGCTTTCTTT.

J is TRBJ2-4 and V is TRBV4-3; 10 nucleotides line up with TRBD1. J was trimmed by 7 bases and V by 2 bases; bases with no gene match: 5. Germline V gene lookup returns CDR1 LGHNA and CDR2 YSLEER. This CDR3 has 15 amino acids. The CDR3 protein is CASSQYPGQGNIQYF. In nucleotides, the CDR3 is TGCGCCAGCAGCCAATACCCGGGACAGGGGAACATTCAGTACTTC.

The V call is TRBV11-2, the J call TRBJ1-4; D ambiguous. CDR3 length: 15 amino acids. The germline V and J ends were trimmed by 5 bases and 3 bases, with 13 bases remaining between them. Germline CDR1 and CDR2: SGHAT and FQNNGV. The CDR3 nucleotides are TGTGCCAGCAGCCGATGGGCAGCCGCTAATGAAAAACTGTTTTTT. Protein product: CASSRWAAANEKLFF.

This CDR3 reads CASSFRGRDIQYF. CDR3 coding DNA: TGTGCCAGCAGTTTCCGGGGTCGGGACATTCAGTACTTC. The chain uses TRBV27 and TRBJ2-4, with D possibly TRBD2 on 5 matching bases. Trimming removed 3 bases at V and 8 bases at J, with 11 bases between. This CDR3 spans 13 amino acids. Germline V gene data show CDR1 as MNHEY and CDR2 as SMNVEV (reference sequence).

V usage is TRBV27 and J usage is TRBJ2-3, with D tentatively TRBD1 (5 bases). Germline V gene data show CDR1 as MNHEY and CDR2 as SMNVEV (reference sequence). The V gene lost 6 bases and the J gene lost 0 bases, with 10 bases spanning the gap. The CDR3 contains 14 residues. This CDR3 reads CASRTQGSTDTQYF. The CDR3 coding sequence is TGTGCCAGCAGAACTCAGGGTAGCACAGATACGCAGTATTTT.

This clonotype has just a few counts. This chain connects TRBV7-9 to TRBJ2-7, with D perhaps assigned TRBD1 or TRBD2 (6 bases each). Trimming cost V 3 bases and J 3 bases, with 12 bases left between them. Germline V gene lookup returns CDR1 SEHNR and CDR2 FQNEAQ (reference sequence). CDR3 length: 14 amino acids. This chain's CDR3 is CASSFLGGDYEQYF. CDR3 nucleotide sequence: TGTGCCAGCAGCTTTCTCGGGGGCGACTACGAGCAGTACTTC.

CDR3 in DNA: TGCAGCGTTGAACCCGCCTCGGCTAGCGGGGGCCGTGTGGAGACCCAGTACTTC. This gives the protein CSVEPASASGGRVETQYF. The genes are TRBV29-1 and TRBJ2-5; TRBD2 agrees at 10 bases. Trimming at V came to 2 bases and at J to 5 bases, leaving 17 bases not matched to a gene. Germline V CDR1 and CDR2: SQVTM, ANQGSEA. The CDR3 runs 18 residues.

This clonotype was observed a handful of times. V gene TRBV10-3 combines with J gene TRBJ2-7, with D hard to call. The CDR3 runs 12 residues. CDR1 and CDR2 (germline): ENHRY, SYGVKD. The V end lost 3 bases, the J end lost 6 bases, and 9 bases lay between the germline ends. In DNA form, the CDR3 reads TGTGCCATCAGTGACAGGAGTGGCGAGCAGTACGTC. Protein: CAISDRSGEQYV.

This chain uses TRBV15 with TRBJ1-5; D may be TRBD1 (6 bases). Germline-derived CDR1 and CDR2 are LNHNV and YYDKDF (reference sequence). There are 16 residues in the CDR3. V shed 2 bases and J shed 1 base, with 12 bases lying between them. In DNA, the CDR3 is TGTGCCACCAGCAGAACTTGGACAGCAAGCAATCAGCCCCAGCATTTT. This gives the protein CATSRTWTASNQPQHF.

This clonotype has only a few counts. This chain links TRBV4-1 with TRBJ1-1; D gene unclear. The CDR3 length is 13 residues. Trimming shortened V by 2 bases and J by 0 bases, and 4 bases separated the two germline ends. The V gene's germline CDR1 is MGHRA and CDR2 YSYEKL. CDR3: CASSQQVNTEAFF. The CDR3 region has the DNA TGCGCCAGCAGCCAACAAGTGAACACTGAAGCTTTCTTT.

This clonotype was seen a handful of times. The chain combines TRBV20-1 with TRBJ2-7; tentatively, D is TRBD1 (5 bases). Per germline, CDR1 DFQATT and CDR2 SNEGSKA (reference sequence). The CDR3 is made up of 14 amino acids. Trimming took off 3 bases at V and 2 bases at J, with 14 bases between the two ends. The CDR3 region has the DNA TGCAGTGCTAGCCCGAGCCGGACAACCTACGAGCAGTACTTC. This encodes CSASPSRTTYEQYF.

This clonotype was seen repeatedly, ten times or more. This chain links TRBV12-3 or TRBV12-4 with TRBJ1-1; D call uncertain. V gave up 3 bases and J gave up 10 bases, with 15 bases separating them. This CDR3 comprises 13 residues. The CDR3 sequence is CASSFSAGYTAFF. The CDR3 DNA is TGTGCCAGCAGTTTTTCGGCAGGTTATACAGCTTTCTTT.

CDR3 amino acids: CASSATGGGEKLFF. The DNA of the CDR3 is TGCGCCAGCAGCGCGACAGGCGGCGGTGAAAAACTGTTTTTT. The V and J genes are TRBV5-1 and TRBJ1-4; possible D gene TRBD1, 6 bases. CDR3 size: 14 residues. Germline assignment: CDR1 SGHRS and CDR2 YFSETQ. V lost 4 bases, J lost 7 bases, and 14 bases lay in between.

This chain uses TRBV6-6 with TRBJ1-5; 7 bases fit TRBD1. The V segment lost 0 bases and the J segment 6 bases; nucleotides outside the gene matches: 8. The CDR3 sequence is 16 residues long. Germline V gene lookup returns CDR1 MNHNY and CDR2 SVGAGI (reference sequence). CDR3 sequence reads: CASSYSGRGQGQPQHF. The CDR3 bases are TGTGCCAGCAGTTACTCTGGTAGGGGGCAGGGTCAGCCCCAGCATTTT.

The chain links TRBV4-1 to TRBJ2-7; 8 positions agree with TRBD1. CDR3 length equals 15 residues. Per the germline V gene, CDR1 is MGHRA and CDR2 is YSYEKL. Trimming cost V 3 bases and J 2 bases; bases outside gene matches: 6. As DNA, the CDR3 is TGCGCCAGCAGCCAGCGACAGGGGTTCCCCTACGAGCAGTACTTC. It encodes CASSQRQGFPYEQYF.

The chain joins TRBV7-3 to TRBJ2-1, with a tentative D call TRBD1 (6 bases). Trimming stripped 2 bases from V and 6 bases from J, with 17 bases between. This CDR3 is built from 16 residues. Per germline, CDR1 SGHTA and CDR2 FQGTGA. This CDR3 is CASSLLQGTPGNEQFF. DNA for the CDR3: TGTGCCAGCAGCTTATTACAGGGAACGCCTGGCAATGAGCAGTTCTTC.

The chain has TRBV7-8 and TRBJ1-2, with D possibly TRBD1 on 5 matching bases. This CDR3 is built from 17 residues. CDR1 and CDR2 from the germline V gene are SGHVS and FQNEAQ. V was trimmed by 3 bases and J by 4 bases, leaving 21 bases between them. The CDR3 nucleotides read TGTGCCAGCAGCTTTGTCTCCGGGGGGGAGCAGGTCTATGGCTACACCTTC. Its protein product is CASSFVSGGEQVYGYTF.

This clonotype was picked up a small number of times. The V gene is TRBV5-4, the J gene TRBJ2-5, with D unclear. The CDR3 loop spans 14 amino acids. Germline V CDR1 and CDR2: SGHNT, YYREEE (reference sequence). Trimming pared 1 base from V and 4 bases from J, leaving 11 bases between. The DNA for the CDR3 is TGTGCCAGCAGCTTGAGTGGGCGTCGAGAGACCCAGTACTTC. It translates to CASSLSGRRETQYF. Supplemented by reference TRBV5-4 and TRBJ2-5, the full variable domain reads ETGVTQSPTHLIKTRGQQVTLRCSSQSGHNTVSWYQQALGQGPQFIFQYYREEENGRGNFPPRFSGLQFPNYSSELNVNALELDDSALYLCASSLSGRRETQYFGPGTRLLVL.

This clonotype occurred a few times. The V gene is TRBV9, the J gene TRBJ2-5; 10 nucleotides match TRBD2. This CDR3 has 14 amino acids. After removal of 5 bases from V and 5 bases from J, the junction contained 6 bases not matched to a gene. Germline values: CDR1 SGDLS, CDR2 YYNGEE. This chain's CDR3 is CASSEVTSGETQYF. CDR3 sequence (DNA): TGTGCCAGCAGTGAAGTGACTAGCGGGGAGACCCAGTACTTC.